Listed here is a single T cell receptor (beta chain). This clone was seen a few times. Its antigen specificity is not known. Per-base quality was not reported, and no clone a single base away is much larger than it. TCR beta CDR3 regions were sequenced from DNA using the immunoSEQ Assay. Under the source paper's analysis protocol: T cell density was computed as TCR beta template counts normalized to usable DNA estimated by amplifying housekeeping genes. Richness was estimated using the preseqR package, with extrapolation to 400,000 templates for PBMC samples and to 120,000 templates for tissue samples. Clonality was taken to be one minus Pielou's evenness. To identify tissue-enriched TCRs, differential abundance testing was run on productive amino-acid clonotypes with a minimum total count of 5 and an alpha of 0.1. Repertoire overlap between compartments was quantified with the Jaccard Index and Morisita Overlap Index. GLIPH grouped TCR beta CDR3s together with public tetramer-defined viral CDR3s, and a viral motif had to include at least three viral sequences and show V-gene enrichment. TCRdb carries this immuneACCESS record with in-frame sequences only. Its versions omit some clonotypes, under half of them owing to an unresolved V gene in the studies checked, with the rest unexplained. That table gives V, J and clone size, and the DNA gave D and trimming. Within this sample are about 880 clones, with 22% of them counted one time only. Of the sample, approximately 13% falls within the top ten clones.

Uninvolved adjacent lung was obtained at least 2 cm from the tumor margin, and the absence of atypia was confirmed by two independent pathologists. At diagnosis, peripheral blood, uninvolved tumor-adjacent lung and tumor were collected and were preserved as a mix of fresh-frozen and FFPE material. The data were obtained in a study of T cells in localized non-small cell lung cancer (dated by TCRdb to about 2020). Looking at the study overall: Comparing tumors with uninvolved tumor-adjacent lungs, the study looked at the T cell repertoires of fewer than 250 patients with early-stage NSCLC. All 240 or so NSCLC patients in the cohort were treatment-naive and had localized lung tumors that were resected. The mean age of the NSCLC patients was about 67 years, with 130 or so men and around 100 women.

The paper as a whole reports these results and caveats: A median of roughly 50 of the top 100 tumor clones turned up in the paired uninvolved adjacent lung, and under 30 of those clones also ranked among the top 100 of that same adjacent lung. Uninvolved tumor-adjacent lung showed the highest T cell clonality, higher than tumor, which suggests more focused antigenic responses in the uninvolved tumor-adjacent lung. Higher T cell density in blood was associated with longer overall survival, whereas higher clonality in adjacent lung was associated with shorter survival. Because multi-region tumor sequencing was not performed, intratumor heterogeneity could not be ruled out. Because the study design was exploratory, TCR variables were selected using unadjusted p-values without false-discovery rate correction.

The sample in question was normal lung tissue next to the tumor, obtained before any cancer treatment. The origin of this receptor is a man aged 40 to 69 with stage I lung adenocarcinoma.

The DNA reads TGTGCCAGCAGCTTCGGACAGAACGACAACTATGGCTACACCTTC. Its protein is CASSFGQNDNYGYTF. The chain is assembled from TRBV11-3 and TRBJ1-2; the D region possibly corresponds to TRBD1 (6 bases align). CDR1 and CDR2 are read off the germline V gene as SGHNT and YENEEA. The germline ends are 13 bases apart after V is trimmed by 3 bases and J by 2 bases. Reading from cysteine to phenylalanine, the CDR3 counts 15 amino acids. The CDR3 DNA has 45 bases and is translated from base 1.